This entry is about one T cell receptor (beta chain). This record belongs to a study of shared clonotypes between healthy human individuals. Naive CD8 populations comprised CD45RO-negative cells positively selected for CCR7, excluding terminally differentiated effector memory CD45RA+ cells. The CDR3 has 17 residues. Per the germline V gene, CDR1 is SGDLS and CDR2 is YYNGEE. V was clipped by 0 bases and J by 1 base; unmatched bases: 3. The protocol was immunoSEQ multiplex PCR, while the TCRdb copy is restricted to in-frame clones and leaves out a portion. The sample lists over 2 million clones; about 95% were seen once.

V and J are TRBV9 and TRBJ2-3; 12 nucleotides line up with TRBD2. This sequence was found in a man younger than 30 in good health. Material for sequencing was naive CD8+ T cells sorted from blood. The CDR3 region has the DNA TGTGCCAGCAGCGTAGAAAGGACTAGCGGGGGCACAGATACGCAGTATTTT. Its translation is CASSVERTSGGTDTQYF.